The rows below give T cell receptor beta chains drawn from one sample of a study of T cells in tumors after PD-1 blockade. The protocol was immunoSEQ multiplex PCR, while the TCRdb copy is restricted to in-frame clones and leaves out a portion. In the table there are about 33,000 clones, around 78% of which are singletons. The sequencing here drew on PBMCs, taken before anti-PD-1 treatment. These receptors all stem from a human donor with basal cell carcinoma. The CDR3 runs from the conserved cysteine through the conserved F or W. The D gene is left open where the match is weak. Size tells how often a clone was seen (once, few, many) or the class of an expanded clone, and some rows leave it out.

V: TRBV28; J: TRBJ1-3; D: .; size: .; CDR3: CASSFLNSGNTIYF; DNA: TGTGCCAGCAGTTTTTTGAACTCTGGAAACACCATATATTTT
V: TRBV7-2; J: TRBJ2-5; D: .; size: .; CDR3: CASSRSGNSETQYF; DNA: TGTGCCAGCAGCCGTAGCGGCAATTCGGAGACCCAGTACTTC
V: TRBV7-8; J: TRBJ2-3; D: .; size: .; CDR3: CASSPRRGRGADTQYF; DNA: TGTGCCAGCAGCCCTAGACGAGGGAGGGGGGCAGATACGCAGTATTTT
V: TRBV5-4; J: TRBJ2-1; D: .; size: .; CDR3: CASIQWGEQFF; DNA: TGTGCCAGCATCCAGTGGGGTGAGCAGTTCTTC
V: TRBV28; J: TRBJ2-7; D: TRBD1; size: .; CDR3: CASSMRQGLYEQYF; DNA: TGTGCCAGCAGCATGCGACAGGGCCTATACGAGCAGTACTTC
V: TRBV7-8; J: TRBJ2-6; D: .; size: .; CDR3: CASSLGGTGANVLTF; DNA: TGTGCCAGCAGCTTAGGCGGGACCGGGGCCAACGTCCTGACTTTC
V: TRBV3-1/TRBV3-2; J: TRBJ1-2; D: .; size: .; CDR3: CASSQDLHGYYGYTF; DNA: TGTGCCAGCAGCCAAGATCTTCACGGGTACTATGGCTACACCTTC
V: TRBV5-1; J: TRBJ1-4; D: .; size: .; CDR3: CASSLAGGNDEKLFF; DNA: TGCGCCAGCAGCTTGGCCGGGGGTAACGATGAAAAACTGTTTTTT
V: TRBV6-5; J: TRBJ2-6; D: .; size: .; CDR3: CASSSPAGPGANVLTF; DNA: TGTGCCAGCAGTTCCCCGGCGGGGCCCGGGGCCAACGTCCTGACTTTC
V: TRBV5-6; J: TRBJ2-7; D: .; size: few; CDR3: CASSSTGYEQYF; DNA: TGTGCCAGCAGCTCGACAGGCTACGAGCAGTACTTC
V: TRBV24-1; J: TRBJ2-7; D: .; size: once; CDR3: CATGTSGIIYEQYF; DNA: TGTGCCACCGGGACCTCTGGTATAATCTACGAGCAGTACTTC
V: TRBV9; J: TRBJ2-2; D: TRBD1; size: few; CDR3: CASSWGQTNTGELFF; DNA: TGTGCCAGCAGCTGGGGACAGACGAACACCGGGGAGCTGTTTTTT
V: TRBV19; J: TRBJ2-6; D: .; size: .; CDR3: CASSIHRSGANVLTF; DNA: TGTGCCAGTAGTATTCATCGCTCTGGGGCCAACGTCCTGACTTTC
V: TRBV7-2; J: TRBJ1-2; D: .; size: .; CDR3: CASSPYITGSRGYTF; DNA: TGTGCCAGCAGCCCCTACATTACAGGGAGCCGGGGCTACACCTTC
V: TRBV11-3; J: TRBJ2-3; D: .; size: few; CDR3: CASSFRAATDTQYF; DNA: TGTGCCAGCAGTTTCAGGGCGGCCACAGATACGCAGTATTTT
V: TRBV30; J: TRBJ1-1; D: .; size: .; CDR3: CAWSRQKNTEAFF; DNA: TGTGCCTGGAGTAGACAGAAGAACACTGAAGCTTTCTTT
V: TRBV12-3/TRBV12-4; J: TRBJ1-2; D: .; size: .; CDR3: CASSAGTYGYTF; DNA: TGTGCCAGCAGTGCCGGGACCTATGGCTACACCTTC
V: TRBV5-4; J: TRBJ2-2; D: .; size: .; CDR3: CASSWGGQITGELFF; DNA: TGTGCCAGCAGCTGGGGCGGACAAATCACCGGGGAGCTGTTTTTT
V: TRBV5-1; J: TRBJ1-2; D: .; size: once; CDR3: CASSPQAPHDGYTF; DNA: TGCGCCAGCAGCCCCCAGGCTCCTCATGATGGCTACACCTTC
V: TRBV6-1; J: TRBJ2-3; D: TRBD2; size: .; CDR3: CASSDRLALTDTQYF; DNA: TGTGCCAGCAGTGACCGACTAGCTCTCACAGATACGCAGTATTTT
V: TRBV2; J: TRBJ2-7; D: .; size: .; CDR3: CASSELWVRVYEQYF; DNA: TGTGCCAGCAGTGAACTATGGGTACGGGTCTACGAGCAGTACTTC
V: TRBV29-1; J: TRBJ2-1; D: .; size: .; CDR3: CSLLSPYNEQFF; DNA: TGCAGTCTTCTCAGTCCCTACAATGAGCAGTTCTTC
V: TRBV10-3; J: TRBJ2-1; D: .; size: .; CDR3: CAISGSTYNEQFF; DNA: TGTGCCATCAGTGGGAGTACCTACAATGAGCAGTTCTTC
V: TRBV27; J: TRBJ1-2; D: TRBD1; size: .; CDR3: CASSSRTGHYTF; DNA: TGTGCCAGCAGTTCCAGGACAGGGCACTACACCTTC
V: TRBV18; J: TRBJ2-1; D: TRBD2; size: .; CDR3: CASSPVRGGTNNEQFF; DNA: TGTGCCAGCTCACCAGTAAGGGGAGGGACGAACAATGAGCAGTTCTTC
V: TRBV14; J: TRBJ2-7; D: .; size: .; CDR3: CASSLDFGPWPYEQYF; DNA: TGTGCCAGCAGCCTAGACTTCGGCCCCTGGCCCTACGAGCAGTACTTC
V: TRBV6-2/TRBV6-3; J: TRBJ1-5; D: .; size: .; CDR3: CASSGTSHSNGGNQPQHF; DNA: TGTGCCAGCAGTGGGACATCGCATTCCAACGGGGGCAATCAGCCCCAGCATTTT
V: TRBV5-4; J: TRBJ1-1; D: .; size: once; CDR3: CASSLDTKQGGGTEAFF; DNA: TGTGCCAGCAGCCTTGACACCAAACAGGGAGGAGGAACTGAAGCTTTCTTT
V: TRBV6-5; J: TRBJ2-2; D: .; size: .; CDR3: CASKGPPLNTGELFF; DNA: TGTGCCAGCAAAGGGCCCCCTTTAAACACCGGGGAGCTGTTTTTT
V: TRBV7-2; J: TRBJ2-7; D: TRBD1; size: .; CDR3: CASSLPGQGKGEQYF; DNA: TGTGCCAGCAGCCTACCGGGACAGGGGAAAGGCGAGCAGTACTTC
V: TRBV10-3; J: TRBJ1-1; D: .; size: once; CDR3: CAINNGQENTEAFF; DNA: TGTGCCATCAATAACGGGCAGGAGAACACTGAAGCTTTCTTT
V: TRBV28; J: TRBJ2-4; D: .; size: .; CDR3: CASRTSTTPRVIQYF; DNA: TGTGCCAGCAGGACCTCGACTACCCCTCGGGTTATTCAGTACTTC
V: TRBV19; J: TRBJ2-7; D: TRBD1; size: .; CDR3: CASSPRQGNYEQYF; DNA: TGTGCCAGTAGCCCCAGACAGGGGAACTACGAGCAGTACTTC
V: TRBV24-1; J: TRBJ2-3; D: .; size: .; CDR3: CATSEDISTDTQYF; DNA: TGTGCCACCAGTGAGGACATTAGCACAGATACGCAGTATTTT
V: TRBV19; J: TRBJ2-5; D: TRBD1; size: .; CDR3: CASSIQGTGGRETQYF; DNA: TGTGCCAGTAGTATTCAGGGGACAGGGGGCAGGGAGACCCAGTACTTC
V: TRBV7-9; J: TRBJ2-6; D: TRBD1; size: .; CDR3: CASSIAGGRTGANVLTF; DNA: TGTGCCAGCAGCATCGCAGGGGGCAGGACTGGGGCCAACGTCCTGACTTTC
V: TRBV2; J: TRBJ1-2; D: .; size: .; CDR3: CASSEGTDNYGYTF; DNA: TGTGCCAGCAGTGAGGGGACGGATAACTATGGCTACACCTTC
V: TRBV2; J: TRBJ1-4; D: TRBD1; size: .; CDR3: CASSEAMGQGSEKLFF; DNA: TGTGCCAGCAGTGAAGCGATGGGACAGGGGAGTGAAAAACTGTTTTTT
V: TRBV28; J: TRBJ2-7; D: .; size: .; CDR3: CASSGFLAGSRAYEQYF; DNA: TGTGCCAGCAGTGGGTTCCTCGCGGGGTCCAGAGCCTACGAGCAGTACTTC
V: TRBV9; J: TRBJ2-1; D: .; size: .; CDR3: CASSVEGTTYNGQFF; DNA: TGTGCCAGCAGCGTAGAGGGGACAACATACAATGGGCAGTTCTTC
V: TRBV7-3; J: TRBJ1-1; D: .; size: .; CDR3: CASSQLRGTEAFF; DNA: TGTGCCAGCAGCCAACTCAGGGGTACTGAAGCTTTCTTT
V: TRBV24-1; J: TRBJ2-1; D: .; size: .; CDR3: CATSRDSGLNEQFF; DNA: TGTGCCACCAGCCGGGACTCCGGTCTCAATGAGCAGTTCTTC
V: TRBV6-5; J: TRBJ1-5; D: TRBD1; size: once; CDR3: CASSRQGGRNQPQHF; DNA: TGTGCCAGCAGTCGACAGGGTGGACGCAATCAGCCCCAGCATTTT
V: TRBV7-8; J: TRBJ1-1; D: .; size: .; CDR3: CASSFSTGEAFF; DNA: TGTGCCAGCAGCTTTTCAACAGGGGAAGCTTTCTTT
V: TRBV28; J: TRBJ2-3; D: .; size: .; CDR3: CASSFTGTTTDTQYF; DNA: TGTGCCAGCAGTTTCACCGGGACCACCACAGATACGCAGTATTTT
V: TRBV4-2; J: TRBJ1-4; D: .; size: .; CDR3: CASSQDYEKLFF; DNA: TGTGCCAGCAGCCAAGATTATGAAAAACTGTTTTTT
V: TRBV11-3; J: TRBJ2-6; D: .; size: .; CDR3: CASSPGTAGANVLTF; DNA: TGTGCCAGCAGCCCCGGTACAGCTGGGGCCAACGTCCTGACTTTC
V: TRBV7-3; J: TRBJ2-3; D: .; size: .; CDR3: CASSLNPGTRDTQYF; DNA: TGTGCCAGCAGCTTAAACCCGGGGACGCGAGATACGCAGTATTTT
V: TRBV19; J: TRBJ2-7; D: TRBD2; size: .; CDR3: CASSIDRGTTAEQYF; DNA: TGTGCCAGTAGTATAGATCGGGGGACTACGGCGGAGCAGTACTTC
V: TRBV6-2/TRBV6-3; J: TRBJ2-3; D: TRBD2; size: .; CDR3: CASSLGTSGTQYF; DNA: TGTGCCAGCAGCCTCGGGACTAGCGGGACGCAGTATTTT
V: TRBV29-1; J: TRBJ2-3; D: .; size: .; CDR3: CSVLRESSTDTQYF; DNA: TGCAGCGTTCTACGGGAGTCAAGCACAGATACGCAGTATTTT
V: TRBV5-4; J: TRBJ2-7; D: TRBD1; size: .; CDR3: CASSPGQISYEQYF; DNA: TGTGCCAGCAGCCCGGGACAGATCTCCTACGAGCAGTACTTC
V: TRBV6-6; J: TRBJ1-5; D: .; size: few; CDR3: CASRPGFSNQPQHF; DNA: TGTGCCAGCAGACCAGGGTTTAGCAATCAGCCCCAGCATTTT